The next 12 T cell receptor beta chains were all read from a single sample in a study of cytomegalovirus exposure and HLA in healthy donors. 13 Jbeta primers and 60 Vbeta primers were used for the PCR. Profiled with immunoSEQ multiplex PCR; TCRdb holds only in-frame clones, not every one. The sample consists of about 240,000 clones, 78% of them appearing once. Sequenced: PBMCs. These receptors came from a boy younger than 18 in good health and CMV-seronegative.

This chain links TRBV5-1 with TRBJ2-1; 8 nucleotides match TRBD2. The V gene's germline CDR1 is SGHRS and CDR2 YFSETQ. V shed 2 bases, J shed 0 bases, and the junction held 13 bases outside the gene matches. The CDR3 spans 19 residues. The CDR3, as DNA: TGCGCCAGCAGCTTTACGGGAGGGCCCTCGGAACCCTCCTACAATGAGCAGTTCTTC. Its protein is CASSFTGGPSEPSYNEQFF.

This clone was detected once. The chain uses TRBV28 and TRBJ1-2, with D possibly being TRBD1 (5 bases). Germline-derived CDR1 and CDR2 are MDHEN and SYDVKM. The CDR3 runs to 13 residues. Trimming removed 6 bases from V and 8 bases from J, with 16 bases in between. The CDR3 here is CASSRSGTPGYTF. The DNA of the CDR3 is TGTGCCAGCAGCCGCTCCGGGACTCCCGGCTACACCTTC.

The chain recombines TRBV5-6 with TRBJ2-2; 8 bases are shared with TRBD2. The CDR3 totals 15 residues. In germline, CDR1 is SGHDT, CDR2 YYEEEE. With 1 base clipped from V and 8 bases from J, the junction kept 7 bases outside the gene matches. CDR3 DNA sequence: TGTGCCAGCAGCTTGTCGTTAGTAGCGGGAGGGGAGCTGTTTTTT. It yields the protein CASSLSLVAGGELFF.

The rearrangement uses TRBV19 and TRBJ2-1; possible D gene TRBD2, 5 bases. The V gene lost 5 bases and the J gene lost 7 bases, with 18 bases spanning the gap. The germline V gene encodes CDR1 LNHDA and CDR2 SQIVND (reference sequence). The CDR3 is made up of 15 amino acids. The CDR3 loop is CASSPTTRYKNEQFF. The DNA of the CDR3 is TGTGCCAGTAGTCCTACTACTAGATATAAGAATGAGCAGTTCTTC.

The J gene is TRBJ1-1, the V gene TRBV13; no clear D. Trimming left V 5 bases short and J 4 bases short, with 11 bases between. This CDR3 comprises 13 residues. Germline CDR1 and CDR2: PRHDT and FYEKMQ (reference sequence). The CDR3 sequence: CASSVYSGTEAFF. The CDR3 DNA follows: TGTGCCAGCAGCGTCTACTCGGGCACTGAAGCTTTCTTT.

The gene calls are TRBV5-1 and TRBJ2-3; D possibly corresponds to TRBD2 (7 bases). CDR3 length equals 16 residues. The V gene lost 0 bases and the J gene lost 3 bases, with 14 bases spanning the gap. From germline, CDR1 is SGHRS and CDR2 YFSETQ. CDR3 DNA sequence: TGCGCCAGCAGCTTGGGGGTCGGGGGGCGGACAGATACGCAGTATTTT. This gives the protein CASSLGVGGRTDTQYF.

The chain uses TRBV9 and TRBJ2-5; D gene ambiguous. The V end lost 6 bases, the J end lost 2 bases, and 11 bases lay between the germline ends. CDR1 is SGDLS and CDR2 is YYNGEE in the germline V gene. The CDR3 consists of 13 residues. The CDR3 sequence: CASNRNEQETQYF. CDR3 coding DNA: TGTGCCAGCAACCGCAACGAGCAAGAGACCCAGTACTTC.

In DNA, the CDR3 is TGCGCCAGCAGCTGGGATCCCGGGACTTTTTACAATGAGCAGTTCTTC. Translated, it gives CASSWDPGTFYNEQFF. J is TRBJ2-1 and V is TRBV5-1; D possibly corresponds to TRBD2 (6 bases). V lost 3 bases and J 4 bases, leaving 17 bases between the germline ends. The CDR3 is 16 amino acids. The germline CDR1 and CDR2 sequences are SGHRS and YFSETQ.

This clone was seen a handful of times. J is TRBJ2-7 and V is TRBV6-5; 10 bases map to TRBD2. CDR1 is MNHEY, CDR2 SVGAGI, per germline. CDR3 length equals 14 residues. V dropped 0 bases and J dropped 7; count of bases not matched to a gene: 3. The CDR3 nucleotides read TGTGCCAGCAGTTACTCGATACTAGCGGGAGAGCAGTACTTC. As protein: CASSYSILAGEQYF.

The rearrangement links TRBV5-6 to TRBJ2-7; 9 nucleotides match TRBD1. The germline V gene has CDR1 SGHDT and CDR2 YYEEEE. This CDR3 is built from 14 residues. Trimming cost V 0 bases and J 2 bases; bases outside gene matches: 0. DNA of the CDR3: TGTGCCAGCAGCTTGGGGGACAGGGCCTACGAGCAGTACTTC. The encoded protein is CASSLGDRAYEQYF. The variable domain in full, with the rest retrieved from reference TRBV5-6 and TRBJ2-7, is DAGVTQSPTHLIKTRGQQVTLRCSPKSGHDTVSWYQQALGQGPQFIFQYYEEEERQRGNFPDRFSGHQFPNYSSELNVNALLLGDSALYLCASSLGDRAYEQYFGPGTRLTVT.

This chain links TRBV5-1 with TRBJ1-4, with 7 nucleotides matching TRBD1. After removal of 0 bases from V and 3 bases from J, the junction contained 5 bases not matched to a gene. The CDR3 spans 16 residues. Germline loops: CDR1 SGHRS, CDR2 YFSETQ. Written as DNA, the CDR3 is TGCGCCAGCAGCTTGGGACAGGGCATGGCTAATGAAAAACTGTTTTTT. It codes for CASSLGQGMANEKLFF. Full variable domain (missing parts from reference TRBV5-1 and TRBJ1-4): KAGVTQTPRYLIKTRGQQVTLSCSPISGHRSVSWYQQTPGQGLQFLFEYFSETQRNKGNFPGRFSGRQFSNSRSEMNVSTLELGDSALYLCASSLGQGMANEKLFFGSGTQLSVL.

The rearrangement links TRBV7-2 to TRBJ2-3; 8 positions match TRBD2. The CDR3 covers 16 residues. Germline CDR1 SGHTA, CDR2 FQGNSA. Losses at the gene ends were 5 bases for V and 1 base for J; bases not matched to a gene: 8. The CDR3 nucleotides read TGTGCCAGCAGCCGCCCGGGGGGGCACGGCACAGATACGCAGTATTTT. Its translation: CASSRPGGHGTDTQYF.